The rows below give T cell receptor beta chains drawn from one sample of a study of human T cells and chemical hapten exposure. TCRdb independently ran MiXCR on the 5' RACE reads; one entry per CDR3 protein. The sample lists 81,000 or so distinct CDR3 sequences; under 10% were seen once. These receptors were taken from a male donor in good health. Both conserved end residues are part of each CDR3. A D gene is named only where the DNA matches it firmly. Clone sizes are given selectively: once, few, many, or a class where the clone is expanded.

TRBV2,TRBJ2-3,NA,many,TGTGCCAGCACCAAAGGGACCTCTAGCACAGATACGCAGTATTTT,CASTKGTSSTDTQYF
TRBV5-1,TRBJ2-2,TRBD2,few,TGCGCCAGCAGCTGGACGACTAGCGGGATGTACACCGGGGAGCTGTTTTTT,CASSWTTSGMYTGELFF
TRBV2,TRBJ2-3,NA,many,TGTGCCAGCAGTTCACAGGGAGGGTTCGCAGATACGCAGTATTTT,CASSSQGGFADTQYF
TRBV5-4,TRBJ2-1,TRBD2,few,TGTGCCAGCGTCGACGGGGGGAGCTCCTACAATGAGCAGTTCTTC,CASVDGGSSYNEQFF
TRBV6-6,TRBJ1-1,NA,few,TGTGCCAGCAGTTACTCGAGTAGGGGAGGCACTGAAGCTTTCTTT,CASSYSSRGGTEAFF
TRBV6-2/TRBV6-3,TRBJ1-1,NA,few,TGTGCCAGCAGTGCCGAAGTCATGAACACTGAAGCTTTCTTT,CASSAEVMNTEAFF
TRBV7-2,TRBJ2-7,TRBD1,many,TGTGCCAGCAGCCAACAGCCGGGACAGGGGGACTACGAGCAGTACTTC,CASSQQPGQGDYEQYF
TRBV7-2,TRBJ2-3,TRBD2,many,TGTGCCAGCAGCTTAGTAGCGGGGGGGGTTCTGGATACGCAGTATTTT,CASSLVAGGVLDTQYF
TRBV3-1,TRBJ2-2,TRBD1,NA,TGTGCCAGCAGCCAAGACCCTGGACAGGGGAACACCGGGGAGCTGTTTTTT,CASSQDPGQGNTGELFF
TRBV6-5,TRBJ1-5,NA,few,TGTGCCAGCAGTTACTCCGGGGGGTGGGACCAGCCCCAGCATTTT,CASSYSGGWDQPQHF
TRBV4-1,TRBJ1-2,TRBD1,many,TGCGCCAGCAGCCAAGATCGAACAGGGGTCGGCGGCTACACCTTC,CASSQDRTGVGGYTF
TRBV7-2,TRBJ2-3,NA,many,TGTGCCAGCAGCTTAATGGGCACAGATACGCAGTATTTT,CASSLMGTDTQYF
TRBV20-1,TRBJ2-7,TRBD2,many,TGCAGTGCTAGGACTAGCGGGGGGGCGTACGAGCAGTACTTC,CSARTSGGAYEQYF
TRBV6-2/TRBV6-3,TRBJ2-7,NA,many,TGTGCCAGCAGATTCGGACCGCTCTCCTACGAGCAGTACTTC,CASRFGPLSYEQYF
TRBV6-5,TRBJ1-4,TRBD1,few,TGTGCCAGCAGTTACGCAGGGGGGAATGAAAAACTGTTTTTT,CASSYAGGNEKLFF
TRBV28,TRBJ2-1,NA,few,TGTGCCAGCAGGACGGGTAGGGGTGGGAATGAGCAGTTCTTC,CASRTGRGGNEQFF
TRBV12-3/TRBV12-4,TRBJ2-1,TRBD2,few,TGTGCCAGCAGTTTAGACAGTTCCCGACTAGCGGGGGGTGATGAGCAGTTCTTC,CASSLDSSRLAGGDEQFF
TRBV27,TRBJ1-5,TRBD1,few,TGTGCCAGCAGTCTCGGGACAGGGTTGAAGAATAATCAGCCCCAGCATTTT,CASSLGTGLKNNQPQHF
TRBV14,TRBJ2-1,TRBD1,many,TGTGCCAGCAGCCCCGGACAGGGTAGCAATGAGCAGTTCTTC,CASSPGQGSNEQFF
TRBV19,TRBJ2-7,NA,few,TGTGCCAGTAGTACCCTGGGACTCCAGCGCGAGCAGTACTTC,CASSTLGLQREQYF
TRBV3-1,TRBJ2-6,NA,NA,TGTGCCAGCAGCCAACTCCCGGCCGGGGCCAACGTCCTGACTTTC,CASSQLPAGANVLTF
TRBV20-1,TRBJ2-7,NA,many,TGCAGTGCTAGAGATGGAGGATCGCGGACAACCTACGAGCAGTACTTC,CSARDGGSRTTYEQYF
TRBV10-3,TRBJ2-1,TRBD2,few,TGTGCCATCAGCCCGGGACTAGCGGAGCAGTTCTTC,CAISPGLAEQFF
TRBV13,TRBJ2-1,TRBD1,many,TGTGCCAGCAGCTCCCGGACAGGGGAAGGATACGAGCAGTTCTTC,CASSSRTGEGYEQFF
TRBV6-4,TRBJ2-6,NA,many,TGTGCCAGCAGTGAAGGTGGGGCCAACGTCCTGACTTTC,CASSEGGANVLTF
TRBV5-1,TRBJ1-1,NA,NA,TGCGCCAGCAGCACGGACAGACTGAACACTGAAGCTTTCTTT,CASSTDRLNTEAFF
TRBV6-5,TRBJ1-4,TRBD1,many,TGTGCCAGCAGTTACTCCCTCGACAGGGAGCCTAATGAAAAACTGTTTTTT,CASSYSLDREPNEKLFF
TRBV6-2/TRBV6-3,TRBJ1-1,NA,many,TGTGCCAGCGAGGACCAGGGTAATAGAGCTTTCTTT,CASEDQGNRAFF
TRBV5-1,TRBJ1-2,NA,many,TGCGCCAGCAGCTTGGGGACAGAAGTTAGCGGCTACACCTTC,CASSLGTEVSGYTF
TRBV6-2/TRBV6-3,TRBJ2-3,TRBD1,NA,TGTGCCAGCGGCTCCGGACAGGGTGGCACAGATACGCAGTATTTT,CASGSGQGGTDTQYF
TRBV20-1,TRBJ2-5,TRBD2,few,TGCAGTGCTAGAGCACTAGCGGGGAACCAAGAGACCCAGTACTTC,CSARALAGNQETQYF
TRBV29-1,TRBJ1-2,NA,few,TGCAGCGGTACCCCCCAGGGCGACTATGGCTACACCTTC,CSGTPQGDYGYTF
TRBV2,TRBJ2-6,NA,few,TGTGCCAGCAGTGCATCTTCTGGGGCCAACGTCCTGACTTTC,CASSASSGANVLTF
TRBV29-1,TRBJ1-1,NA,many,TGCAGCGTTGTCGCAGGGCGTACTGAAGCTTTCTTT,CSVVAGRTEAFF
TRBV6-2/TRBV6-3,TRBJ2-3,TRBD2,many,TGTGCCAGCAGTTACGTTCCGACTAGCGGCAAAGATACGCAGTATTTT,CASSYVPTSGKDTQYF
TRBV27,TRBJ1-1,TRBD1,NA,TGTGCCAGCAGTTTAGGGCGGACAGGGGCCACTGAAGCTTTCTTT,CASSLGRTGATEAFF
TRBV27,TRBJ1-6,TRBD1,few,TGTGCCAGCAGTTTAGGACCGGGACAGGGTTTTTATTCACCCCTCCACTTT,CASSLGPGQGFYSPLHF
TRBV27,TRBJ1-5,TRBD1,many,TGTGCCAGCAGTTCAAGGACAGGGCTAGGCCAGCCCCAGCATTTT,CASSSRTGLGQPQHF
TRBV6-6,TRBJ2-2,NA,few,TGTGCCAGCAAACTAAGCGGGGAGCTGTTTTTT,CASKLSGELFF
TRBV7-9,TRBJ1-1,NA,few,TGTGCCAGCAGCCCGAGGACACTCCTAACTGAAGCTTTCTTT,CASSPRTLLTEAFF
TRBV29-1,TRBJ1-2,NA,few,TGCAGCGTTGAAGGGTCCTATGGCTACACCTTC,CSVEGSYGYTF
TRBV12-3/TRBV12-4,TRBJ1-1,NA,few,TGTGCCAGCAGGCCCGGCACCTTGAACACTGAAGCTTTCTTT,CASRPGTLNTEAFF
TRBV6-1,TRBJ1-2,TRBD1,NA,TGTGCCAGCAGTTCAGGGGGCGATTACTATGGCTACACCTTC,CASSSGGDYYGYTF
TRBV5-5,TRBJ1-5,NA,NA,TGTGCCAGCAGCTTGGATGGCCCGGATGATATGGTGGGCAATCAGCCCCAGCATTTT,CASSLDGPDDMVGNQPQHF
TRBV12-3/TRBV12-4,TRBJ2-6,NA,NA,TGTGCCAGCAGTGTCGGGGGATTTGGGGCCAACGTCCTGACTTTC,CASSVGGFGANVLTF
TRBV20-1,TRBJ2-5,NA,many,TGCAGTGCTCCACGAGGAGGGTACGAGACCCAGTACTTC,CSAPRGGYETQYF
TRBV6-1,TRBJ1-5,NA,many,TGTGCCAGCAGTGAAGCTTCGAGTTATAGCAATCAGCCCCAGCATTTT,CASSEASSYSNQPQHF
TRBV6-5,TRBJ2-1,TRBD2,many,TGTGCCAGCAGTTACTGGACTAGCGGGAGGCCCGACAATGAGCAGTTCTTC,CASSYWTSGRPDNEQFF
TRBV12-3/TRBV12-4,TRBJ2-1,TRBD1,many,TGTGCCAGCAGCTTGCTGGACAGGAACAATGAGCAGTTCTTC,CASSLLDRNNEQFF
TRBV6-5,TRBJ2-3,TRBD1,NA,TGTGCCAGCAGACGACAGGGTCCAGATACGCAGTATTTT,CASRRQGPDTQYF
TRBV15,TRBJ2-1,NA,many,TGTGCCACCAGCAGAGAACAGGAGCCTTTCAATGAGCAGTTCTTC,CATSREQEPFNEQFF
TRBV10-2,TRBJ1-4,TRBD1,few,TGCGCCAGCAGCCATGCCGGGACAGGGGGTCCAACTAATGAAAAACTGTTTTTT,CASSHAGTGGPTNEKLFF
TRBV6-6,TRBJ2-7,NA,NA,TGTGCCAGCAAATCAGGGGCAGGGTCCTACGAGCAGTACTTC,CASKSGAGSYEQYF
TRBV7-9,TRBJ1-1,TRBD1,NA,TGTGCCAGCAGCCGGGACAGGGACACTGAAGCTTTCTTT,CASSRDRDTEAFF
TRBV12-3/TRBV12-4,TRBJ2-3,TRBD2,many,TGTGCCAGCAGTCCAGGGACTAGCGGACTCAGCACAGATACGCAGTATTTT,CASSPGTSGLSTDTQYF